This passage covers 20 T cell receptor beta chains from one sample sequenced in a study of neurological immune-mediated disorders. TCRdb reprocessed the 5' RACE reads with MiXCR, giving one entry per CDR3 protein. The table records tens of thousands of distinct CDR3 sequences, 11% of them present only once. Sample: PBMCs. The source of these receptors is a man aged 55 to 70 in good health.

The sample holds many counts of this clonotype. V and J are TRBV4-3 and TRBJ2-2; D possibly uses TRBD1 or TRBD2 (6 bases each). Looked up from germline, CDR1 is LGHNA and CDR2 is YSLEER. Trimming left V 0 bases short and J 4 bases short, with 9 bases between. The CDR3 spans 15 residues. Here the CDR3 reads CASSQDGGPTGELFF. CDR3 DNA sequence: TGCGCCAGCAGCCAAGATGGGGGGCCCACCGGGGAGCTGTTTTTT.

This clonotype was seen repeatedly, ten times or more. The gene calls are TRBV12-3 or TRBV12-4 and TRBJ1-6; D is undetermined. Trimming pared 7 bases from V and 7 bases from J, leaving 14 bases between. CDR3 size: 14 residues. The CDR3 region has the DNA TGTGCCAGCACTCTGGACGTGGCGAATTCACCCCTCCACTTT. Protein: CASTLDVANSPLHF.

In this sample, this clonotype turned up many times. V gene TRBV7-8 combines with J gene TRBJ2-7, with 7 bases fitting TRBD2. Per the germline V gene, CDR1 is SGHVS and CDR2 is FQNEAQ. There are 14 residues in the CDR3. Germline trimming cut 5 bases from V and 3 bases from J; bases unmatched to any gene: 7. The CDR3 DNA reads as TGTGCCAGCAGCGGGGGGGTAGGTGGCTACGAGCAGTACTTC. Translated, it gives CASSGGVGGYEQYF.

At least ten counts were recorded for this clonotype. CDR3 protein: CSARKRAGWYSYNEQFF. The CDR3 bases are TGCAGTGCACGAAAGCGGGCAGGGTGGTACTCCTACAATGAGCAGTTCTTC. This chain links TRBV20-1 with TRBJ2-1; weak D call: TRBD2 (6 bases). This CDR3 has 17 amino acids. The V end lost 6 bases, the J end lost 0 bases, and 21 bases lay between the germline ends. The germline gives CDR1 DFQATT, CDR2 SNEGSKA (reference sequence).

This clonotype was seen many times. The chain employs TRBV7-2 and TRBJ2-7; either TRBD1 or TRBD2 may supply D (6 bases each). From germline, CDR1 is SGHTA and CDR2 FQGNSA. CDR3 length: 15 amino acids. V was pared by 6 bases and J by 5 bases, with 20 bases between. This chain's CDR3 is CASRGGRGSIDEQYF. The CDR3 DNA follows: TGTGCCAGCAGGGGGGGCAGGGGTTCAATCGACGAGCAGTACTTC. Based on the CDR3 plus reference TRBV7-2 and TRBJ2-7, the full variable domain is GAGVSQSPSNKVTEKGKDVELRCDPISGHTALYWYRQSLGQGLEFLIYFQGNSAPDKSGLPSDRFSAERTGGSVSTLTIQRTQQEDSAVYLCASRGGRGSIDEQYFGPGTRLTVT.

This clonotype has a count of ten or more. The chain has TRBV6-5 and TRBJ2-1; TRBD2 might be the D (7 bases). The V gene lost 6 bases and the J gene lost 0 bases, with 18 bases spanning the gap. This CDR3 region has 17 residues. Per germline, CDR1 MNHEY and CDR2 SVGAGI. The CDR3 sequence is CASSLLGGPSSYNEQFF. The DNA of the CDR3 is TGTGCCAGCAGCCTCCTCGGGGGGCCAAGCTCCTACAATGAGCAGTTCTTC.

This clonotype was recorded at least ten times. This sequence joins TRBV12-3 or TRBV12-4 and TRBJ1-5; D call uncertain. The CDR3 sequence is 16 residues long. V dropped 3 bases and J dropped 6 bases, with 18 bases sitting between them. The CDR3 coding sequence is TGTGCCAGCAGTTTCAAAGGCAGCCAAGGGAGTCAGCCCCAGCATTTT. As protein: CASSFKGSQGSQPQHF.

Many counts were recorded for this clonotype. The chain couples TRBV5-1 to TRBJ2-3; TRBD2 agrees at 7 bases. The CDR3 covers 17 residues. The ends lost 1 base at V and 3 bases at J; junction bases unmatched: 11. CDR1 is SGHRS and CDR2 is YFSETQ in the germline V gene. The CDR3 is CASSLRGSGGVTDTQYF. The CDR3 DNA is TGCGCCAGCAGCTTGCGAGGCTCGGGGGGTGTTACAGATACGCAGTATTTT.

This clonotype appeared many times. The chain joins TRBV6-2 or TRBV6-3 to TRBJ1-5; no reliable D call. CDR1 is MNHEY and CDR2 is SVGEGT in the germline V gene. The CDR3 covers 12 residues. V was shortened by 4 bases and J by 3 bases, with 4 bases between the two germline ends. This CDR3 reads CASSSINQPQHF. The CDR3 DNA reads TGTGCCAGCAGTTCCATCAATCAGCCCCAGCATTTT.

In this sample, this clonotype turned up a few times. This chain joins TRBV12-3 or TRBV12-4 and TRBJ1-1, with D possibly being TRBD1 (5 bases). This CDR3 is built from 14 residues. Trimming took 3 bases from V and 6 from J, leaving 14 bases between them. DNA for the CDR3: TGTGCCAGCAGTTTCGGTTGGGGGTTCCCTGAAGCTTTCTTT. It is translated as CASSFGWGFPEAFF.

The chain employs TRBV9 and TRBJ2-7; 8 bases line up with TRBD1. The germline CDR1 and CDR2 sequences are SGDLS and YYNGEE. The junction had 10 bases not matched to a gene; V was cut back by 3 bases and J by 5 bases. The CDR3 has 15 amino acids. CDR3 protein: CASSARTGPVNEQYF. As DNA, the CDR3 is TGTGCCAGCAGCGCGAGGACAGGGCCGGTCAACGAGCAGTACTTC.

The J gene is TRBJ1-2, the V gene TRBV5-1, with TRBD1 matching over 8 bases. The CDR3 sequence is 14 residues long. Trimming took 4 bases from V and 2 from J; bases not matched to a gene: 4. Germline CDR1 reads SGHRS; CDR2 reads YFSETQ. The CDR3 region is CASSKQGGNYGYTF. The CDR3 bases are TGCGCCAGCAGCAAACAGGGGGGGAACTATGGCTACACCTTC.

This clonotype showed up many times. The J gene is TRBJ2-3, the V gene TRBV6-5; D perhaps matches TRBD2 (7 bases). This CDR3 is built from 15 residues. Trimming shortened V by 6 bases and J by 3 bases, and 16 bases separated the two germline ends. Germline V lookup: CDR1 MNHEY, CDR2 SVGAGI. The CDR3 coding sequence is TGTGCCAGCAGGCCGGGGGGCTATCGGACAGATACGCAGTATTTT. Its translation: CASRPGGYRTDTQYF.

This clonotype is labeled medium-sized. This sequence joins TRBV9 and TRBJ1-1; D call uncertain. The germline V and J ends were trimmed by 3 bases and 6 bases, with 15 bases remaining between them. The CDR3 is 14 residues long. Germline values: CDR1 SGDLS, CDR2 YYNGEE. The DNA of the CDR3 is TGTGCCAGCAGCGGCGGAGGGAGTGGGGCTGAAGCTTTCTTT. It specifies CASSGGGSGAEAFF.

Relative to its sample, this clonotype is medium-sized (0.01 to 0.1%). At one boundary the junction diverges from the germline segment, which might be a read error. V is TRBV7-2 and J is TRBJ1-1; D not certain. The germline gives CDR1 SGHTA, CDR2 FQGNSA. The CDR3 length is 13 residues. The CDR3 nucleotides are TGTGCCAGCAGCTTAGCGAGGGAGTACAGCCTGAACTTT. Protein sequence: CASSLAREYSLNF.

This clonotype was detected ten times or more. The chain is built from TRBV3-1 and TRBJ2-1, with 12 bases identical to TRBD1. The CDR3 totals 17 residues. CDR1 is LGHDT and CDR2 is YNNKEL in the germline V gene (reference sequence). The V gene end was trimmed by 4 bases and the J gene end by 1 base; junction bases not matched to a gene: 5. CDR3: CASSPGTGGFSYNEQFF. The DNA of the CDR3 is TGTGCCAGCAGCCCTGGGACAGGGGGCTTTTCCTACAATGAGCAGTTCTTC.

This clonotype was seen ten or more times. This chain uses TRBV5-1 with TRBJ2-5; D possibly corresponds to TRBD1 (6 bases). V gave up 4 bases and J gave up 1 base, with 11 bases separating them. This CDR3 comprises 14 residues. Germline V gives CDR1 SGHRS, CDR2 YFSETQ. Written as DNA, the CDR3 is TGCGCCAGCAGCGTCAACAGGGCCCAAGAGACCCAGTACTTC. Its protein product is CASSVNRAQETQYF.

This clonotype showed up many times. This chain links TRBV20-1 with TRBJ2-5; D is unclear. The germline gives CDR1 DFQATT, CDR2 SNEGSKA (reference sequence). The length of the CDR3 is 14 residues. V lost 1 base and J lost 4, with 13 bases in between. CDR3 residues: CSARVGRSRETQYF. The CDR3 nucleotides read TGCAGTGCTAGAGTGGGCAGGTCGAGAGAGACCCAGTACTTC.

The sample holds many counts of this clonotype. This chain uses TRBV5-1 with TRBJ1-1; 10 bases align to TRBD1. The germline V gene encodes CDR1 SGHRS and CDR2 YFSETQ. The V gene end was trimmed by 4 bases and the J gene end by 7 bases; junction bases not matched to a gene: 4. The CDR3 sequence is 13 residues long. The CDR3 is CASSTDRGIEAFF. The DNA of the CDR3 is TGCGCCAGCAGCACGGACAGGGGGATTGAAGCTTTCTTT.

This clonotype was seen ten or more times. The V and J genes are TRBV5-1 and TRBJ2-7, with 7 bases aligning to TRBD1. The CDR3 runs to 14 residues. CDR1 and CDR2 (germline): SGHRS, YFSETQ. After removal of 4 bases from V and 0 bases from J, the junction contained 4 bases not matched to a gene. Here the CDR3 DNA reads TGCGCCAGCAGCCGGGACAGCCTCTCCTACGAGCAGTACTTC. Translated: CASSRDSLSYEQYF.